Below, 27 T cell receptor beta chains from the same sample are listed, as sequenced in a study of blood T cell repertoires in COVID-19. TCRdb's table, derived via immunoSEQ multiplex PCR, lists solely in-frame clones and lacks some. The sample has approximately 110,000 clones, around four fifths seen once; the top ten hold around a sixth. Sample: peripheral blood. Receptor source: an older woman with acute or convalescent COVID-19.

The V gene is TRBV28, the J gene TRBJ2-7; 12 bases are shared with TRBD2. Germline V gives CDR1 MDHEN, CDR2 SYDVKM. The CDR3 has 15 residues. The V segment lost 7 bases and the J segment 4 bases; nucleotides outside the gene matches: 8. The CDR3 DNA follows: TGTGCCAGCATCTCCCCGACTAGCGGGGGTTACGAGCAGTACTTC. Its translation is CASISPTSGGYEQYF.

The chain links TRBV28 to TRBJ2-3, with D possibly matching TRBD2 (6 bases). V gave up 6 bases and J gave up 0 bases, with 10 bases separating them. This CDR3 is built from 14 residues. Germline lookup yields CDR1 MDHEN and CDR2 SYDVKM. CDR3 coding DNA: TGTGCCAGCAGACAAAGCGGGAGCACAGATACGCAGTATTTT. It encodes CASRQSGSTDTQYF.

This sequence joins TRBV6-5 and TRBJ2-2; 7 bases map to TRBD1. The CDR3 covers 14 residues. CDR1 is MNHEY, CDR2 SVGAGI, per germline. V lost 6 bases to trimming and J lost 3 bases; unmatched junction nucleotides: 4. The CDR3 loop reads CASRTGTYTGELFF. CDR3 coding DNA: TGTGCCAGCAGGACAGGGACCTACACCGGGGAGCTGTTTTTT.

The rearrangement uses TRBV5-1 and TRBJ2-2; 9 nucleotides align to TRBD1. Germline V CDR1 and CDR2: SGHRS, YFSETQ. J lost 6 bases, V lost 4 bases, and 7 bases had no gene match. This CDR3 region has 15 residues. CDR3 DNA: TGCGCCAGCAGCCGCGGACAGGGGACGGCCGGGGAGCTGTTTTTT. Its protein product is CASSRGQGTAGELFF.

This chain joins TRBV28 and TRBJ1-5, with a tentative D call TRBD1 (5 bases). Germline CDR1 and CDR2: MDHEN and SYDVKM. The CDR3 length is 21 residues. Between the trimmed V and J ends, which lost 5 bases and 0 bases, there was a span of 29 bases. CDR3 sequence: CASSAQSPRAIVFRSNQPQHF. The CDR3 nucleotides are TGTGCCAGCAGTGCCCAAAGTCCCAGGGCCATTGTTTTTCGTAGCAATCAGCCCCAGCATTTT.

The V and J genes are TRBV6-5 and TRBJ1-1, with TRBD1 identical over 7 bases. Trimming removed 4 bases from V and 3 bases from J; junction bases left unmatched: 5. Germline V gene sequence: CDR1 MNHEY, CDR2 SVGAGI. CDR3 length: 14 residues. The CDR3 nucleotides read TGTGCCAGCAGTTCCCGACAGGGTTACACTGAAGCTTTCTTT. This encodes CASSSRQGYTEAFF.

The CDR3 sequence: CASSFATGAYEQYF. The CDR3, as DNA: TGTGCCAGCAGCTTCGCCACCGGGGCCTACGAGCAGTACTTC. The chain has TRBV7-6 and TRBJ2-7; D may be TRBD2 (5 bases). Germline-derived CDR1 and CDR2 are SGHVS and FNYEAQ. This CDR3 has 14 residues. V dropped 3 bases and J dropped 2 bases, with 11 bases sitting between them.

The genes are TRBV5-3 and TRBJ2-6, with D unclear. TRBV5-3 carries the ORF label, with uncertain function. The CDR3 spans 17 residues. V was clipped by 4 bases and J by 0 bases, with 14 bases between them. CDR3 residues: CARSVSTPNSGANVLTF. In DNA, the CDR3 is TGTGCCAGAAGCGTCTCTACCCCCAACTCTGGGGCCAACGTCCTGACTTTC.

J is TRBJ2-5 and V is TRBV11-2; 7 bases agree with TRBD2. V was pared by 1 base and J by 3 bases, with 5 bases of the junction left unmatched. The CDR3 loop spans 15 amino acids. Germline V gene data show CDR1 as SGHAT and CDR2 as FQNNGV. In DNA, the CDR3 is TGTGCCAGCAGCTTAGGAGCGGGGACTAAAGAGACCCAGTACTTC. Translation gives CASSLGAGTKETQYF. Drawing the rest from reference TRBV11-2 and TRBJ2-5, the complete variable domain is EAGVAQSPRYKIIEKRQSVAFWCNPISGHATLYWYQQILGQGPKLLIQFQNNGVVDDSQLPKDRFSAERLKGVDSTLKIQPAKLEDSAVYLCASSLGAGTKETQYFGPGTRLLVL.

The V gene is TRBV28, the J gene TRBJ2-3; 10 nucleotides agree with TRBD2. Germline V CDR1 and CDR2: MDHEN, SYDVKM. The CDR3 sequence is 18 residues long. V shed 6 bases, J shed 2 bases, and the junction held 14 bases outside the gene matches. DNA for the CDR3: TGTGCCAGCAGCCAGACCACTAGCGGGGTCGTTTTCACAGATACGCAGTATTTT. It translates to CASSQTTSGVVFTDTQYF.

This chain joins TRBV4-1 and TRBJ1-5, with TRBD1 as a possible D gene (5 bases). The CDR3 loop spans 17 amino acids. The V gene lost 5 bases and the J gene lost 3 bases, with 20 bases spanning the gap. Germline CDR1 and CDR2: MGHRA and YSYEKL. In nucleotides, the CDR3 is TGCGCCAGCAGCGCGGGACCGACTAGCGGTTACAATCAGCCCCAGCATTTT. As protein: CASSAGPTSGYNQPQHF.

The rearrangement uses TRBV20-1 and TRBJ1-5; D remains ambiguous. Trimming removed 3 bases from V and 4 bases from J, with 16 bases in between. The CDR3 has 15 residues. Looked up from germline, CDR1 is DFQATT and CDR2 is SNEGSKA (reference sequence). In nucleotides, the CDR3 is TGCAGTGCTAGTAGACCCGGGAAGGAAAATCAGCCCCAGCATTTT. It yields the protein CSASRPGKENQPQHF.

This chain uses TRBV29-1 with TRBJ1-4; 7 nucleotides align to TRBD1. The V segment lost 4 bases and the J segment 3 bases; nucleotides outside the gene matches: 8. The CDR3 runs 15 residues. The germline V gene encodes CDR1 SQVTM and CDR2 ANQGSEA. Here the CDR3 DNA reads TGCAGCGTTGGACTAACGGGACAGCCTAATGAAAAACTGTTTTTT. Translating it yields CSVGLTGQPNEKLFF.

This clone was seen only a few times. This chain uses TRBV10-3 with TRBJ2-6, with D hard to call. The CDR3 has 14 residues. V was shortened by 3 bases and J by 0 bases, with 3 bases between the two germline ends. Germline assignment: CDR1 ENHRY and CDR2 SYGVKD. The CDR3 spells CAISDSSGANVLTF. The CDR3 DNA follows: TGTGCCATCAGTGACAGCTCTGGGGCCAACGTCCTGACTTTC.

The chain combines TRBV4-3 with TRBJ1-2; D may be TRBD1 (5 bases). The germline V gene has CDR1 LGHNA and CDR2 YSLEER. Between the trimmed V and J ends, which lost 0 bases and 4 bases, there was a span of 15 bases. The CDR3 sequence is 16 residues long. CDR3 nucleotide sequence: TGCGCCAGCAGCCAAGAAAGTTCTGGGGCCGCCTATGGCTACACCTTC. It codes for CASSQESSGAAYGYTF.

This chain links TRBV11-3 with TRBJ2-2, with D perhaps matching TRBD2 (6 bases). This CDR3 has 19 amino acids. V gave up 3 bases and J gave up 1 base, with 21 bases separating them. The V gene's germline CDR1 is SGHNT and CDR2 YENEEA. The CDR3 DNA follows: TGTGCCAGCAGCTTTTCGTCTGGGTTTGTGGGACTGAACACCGGGGAGCTGTTTTTT. Amino acid sequence: CASSFSSGFVGLNTGELFF. Combining the CDR3 with reference TRBV11-3 and TRBJ2-2 gives the whole variable domain EAGVVQSPRYKIIEKKQPVAFWCNPISGHNTLYWYLQNLGQGPELLIRYENEEAVDDSQLPKDRFSAERLKGVDSTLKIQPAELGDSAVYLCASSFSSGFVGLNTGELFFGEGSRLTVL.

V gene TRBV7-6 combines with J gene TRBJ2-1, with 9 bases aligning to TRBD1. The V and J ends lost 1 base and 4 bases, in that order; junction bases with no gene match: 2. The CDR3 sequence is 15 residues long. Germline CDR1 SGHVS, CDR2 FNYEAQ. The CDR3 sequence: CASSLDRGLYNEQFF. CDR3 nucleotide sequence: TGTGCCAGCAGCTTAGACAGGGGGCTTTACAATGAGCAGTTCTTC.

This rearrangement joins TRBV7-2 to TRBJ1-1; D gene uncertain. V lost 1 base and J 1 base, leaving 7 bases between the germline ends. Germline lookup yields CDR1 SGHTA and CDR2 FQGNSA. The CDR3 totals 14 residues. CDR3 in amino acids: CASSLVAGNTEAFF. CDR3 nucleotide sequence: TGTGCCAGCAGCTTAGTTGCGGGGAACACTGAAGCTTTCTTT.

This rearrangement joins TRBV5-1 to TRBJ1-1, with 7 bases matching TRBD1. Germline V gene sequence: CDR1 SGHRS, CDR2 YFSETQ. Trimming removed 2 bases from V and 1 base from J; junction bases left unmatched: 2. This CDR3 contains 14 residues. CDR3 region: CASSFGTANTEAFF. DNA for the CDR3: TGCGCCAGCAGCTTCGGGACAGCGAACACTGAAGCTTTCTTT.

The V gene is TRBV11-2, the J gene TRBJ2-5; 14 bases match TRBD2. CDR1 and CDR2 from the germline V gene are SGHAT and FQNNGV. The CDR3 extends over 18 amino acids. Trimming took 3 bases from V and 5 from J; bases not matched to a gene: 11. The CDR3 spells CASSLGTSGRWRSETQYF. The CDR3 DNA is TGTGCCAGCAGCTTGGGGACTAGCGGGAGATGGAGGAGTGAGACCCAGTACTTC.

This clone was observed a handful of times. This sequence joins TRBV18 and TRBJ2-7, with no clear D. V dropped 5 bases and J dropped 0 bases, with 11 bases sitting between them. CDR3 length equals 14 residues. CDR1 and CDR2 from the germline V gene are KGHSH and LQKENI. For the CDR3, the DNA is TGTGCCAGCTCATCGACCCCTAGCTCCTACGAGCAGTACTTC. As protein: CASSSTPSSYEQYF.

This clone has only one observation. The chain joins TRBV5-6 to TRBJ1-4; the D is unclear. Germline loops: CDR1 SGHDT, CDR2 YYEEEE. This CDR3 contains 12 residues. V lost 4 bases to trimming and J lost 5 bases, with 6 bases between them. CDR3 coding DNA: TGTGCCAGCAGCATTCAAAATGAAAAACTGTTTTTT. It encodes CASSIQNEKLFF.

This clone was seen just once. The chain joins TRBV7-2 to TRBJ2-5; TRBD2 aligns across 7 bases. V trimming: 5 bases; J trimming: 4 bases; junction bases outside the gene matches: 1. Looked up from germline, CDR1 is SGHTA and CDR2 is FQGNSA. The CDR3 extends over 12 amino acids. Here the CDR3 DNA reads TGTGCCAGCAGCGCTAGCGGAGAGACCCAGTACTTC. It yields the protein CASSASGETQYF.

The chain couples TRBV14 to TRBJ2-3; the match to TRBD2 covers 13 bases. This CDR3 region has 17 residues. CDR1 is SGHDN, CDR2 FVKESK, per germline. With V trimmed by 4 bases and J by 4 bases, 8 bases remained unmatched. CDR3 sequence (DNA): TGTGCCAGCAGCCCTGGACTAGCGGGAGTTAGGGCAGATACGCAGTATTTT. Protein product: CASSPGLAGVRADTQYF.

The gene calls are TRBV21-1 and TRBJ2-1; the table's D call, TRBD2, was not checked against the DNA. TRBV21-1 is a pseudogene segment. The CDR3 covers 16 residues. The CDR3 loop is CASSRLETKPNNEQFF. CDR3 bases: TGTGCCAGCAGCCGTCTCGAAACGAAGCCAAACAATGAGCAGTTCTTC.

This chain joins TRBV5-1 and TRBJ2-3; D unclear. Deletions cut 0 bases from V and 5 bases from J, with 4 bases between. The CDR3 length is 12 residues. The germline gives CDR1 SGHRS, CDR2 YFSETQ. In DNA form, the CDR3 reads TGCGCCAGCAGCTTGGGAGGAGATACGCAGTATTTT. Its protein is CASSLGGDTQYF.

V usage is TRBV13 and J usage is TRBJ2-1; 12 bases map to TRBD2. The trim removed 4 bases at V and 3 bases at J, leaving 10 bases unmatched. Per the germline V gene, CDR1 is PRHDT and CDR2 is FYEKMQ (reference sequence). The CDR3 totals 18 residues. CDR3 nucleotides: TGTGCCAGCAGCTATACGACTAGCGGGGGCGGATTCTACAATGAGCAGTTCTTC. The encoded protein is CASSYTTSGGGFYNEQFF.